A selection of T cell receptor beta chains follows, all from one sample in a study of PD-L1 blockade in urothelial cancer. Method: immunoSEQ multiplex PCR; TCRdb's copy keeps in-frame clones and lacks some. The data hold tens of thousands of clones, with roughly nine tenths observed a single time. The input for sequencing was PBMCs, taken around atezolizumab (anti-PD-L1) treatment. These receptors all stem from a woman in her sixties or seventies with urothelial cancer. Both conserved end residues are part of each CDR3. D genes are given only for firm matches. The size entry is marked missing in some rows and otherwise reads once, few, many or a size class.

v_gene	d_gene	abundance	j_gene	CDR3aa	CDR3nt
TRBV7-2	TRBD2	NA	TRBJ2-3	CASSLDETSGRAVDTQYF	TGTGCCAGCAGCTTAGACGAGACTAGCGGGAGGGCCGTGGATACGCAGTATTTT
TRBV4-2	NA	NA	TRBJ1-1	CASSQGPGNTAEAFF	TGTGCCAGCAGCCAAGGCCCAGGGAATACAGCTGAAGCTTTCTTT
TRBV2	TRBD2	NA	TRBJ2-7	CASRLAGVEQYF	TGTGCCAGCAGACTAGCGGGAGTCGAGCAGTACTTC
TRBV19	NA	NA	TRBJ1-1	CASSITGRLNTEAFF	TGTGCCAGTAGTATCACAGGTAGATTGAACACTGAAGCTTTCTTT
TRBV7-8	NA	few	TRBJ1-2	CASSLALRNYGYTF	TGTGCCAGCAGCTTAGCGCTCAGAAACTATGGCTACACCTTC
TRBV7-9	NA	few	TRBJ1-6	CASSLRESPLHF	TGTGCCAGCAGCTTACGGGAGTCACCCCTCCACTTT
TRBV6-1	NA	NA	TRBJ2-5	CASSVEELETQYF	TGTGCCAGCAGTGTTGAAGAGCTAGAGACCCAGTACTTC
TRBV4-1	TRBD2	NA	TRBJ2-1	CASYSGRDNEQFF	TGCGCCAGTTATAGCGGGAGGGACAATGAGCAGTTCTTC
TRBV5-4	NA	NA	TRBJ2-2	CASSLATGSTGELFF	TGTGCCAGCAGCTTGGCCACAGGGAGTACCGGGGAGCTGTTTTTT
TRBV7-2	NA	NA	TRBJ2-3	CASSPTGTGTDTQYF	TGTGCCAGCAGCCCTACAGGTACAGGCACAGATACGCAGTATTTT
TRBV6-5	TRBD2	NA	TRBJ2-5	CASSYFGGGPETQYF	TGTGCCAGCAGTTACTTCGGGGGGGGCCCGGAGACCCAGTACTTC
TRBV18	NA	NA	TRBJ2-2	CASSPTTGTGELFF	TGTGCCAGCTCACCCACTACAGGGACCGGGGAGCTGTTTTTT
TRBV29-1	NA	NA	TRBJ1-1	CSVETLVGSEAFF	TGCAGCGTTGAAACGCTCGTGGGGAGTGAAGCTTTCTTT
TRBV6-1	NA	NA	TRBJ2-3	CASSVRGAITDTQYF	TGTGCCAGCAGTGTTCGGGGGGCTATTACAGATACGCAGTATTTT
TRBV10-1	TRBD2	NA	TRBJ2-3	CASSGEGPFLDTQYF	TGCGCCAGCAGTGGGGAGGGACCGTTTCTGGATACGCAGTATTTT
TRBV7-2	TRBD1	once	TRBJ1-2	CASSSGQLPNYGYTF	TGTGCCAGCAGTTCGGGACAGTTACCTAACTATGGCTACACCTTC
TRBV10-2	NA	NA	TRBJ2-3	CASSEQRTGTDTQYF	TGCGCCAGCAGTGAGCAGCGGACGGGGACAGATACGCAGTATTTT
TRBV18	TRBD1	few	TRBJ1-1	CASSPGQGGKNTEAFF	TGTGCCAGCTCTCCCGGACAGGGAGGTAAGAACACTGAAGCTTTCTTT
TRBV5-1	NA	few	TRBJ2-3	CASSLGGTYRDDTQYF	TGCGCCAGCAGCTTGGGAGGGACCTACAGGGACGATACGCAGTATTTT
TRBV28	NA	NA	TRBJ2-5	CASSFPRADLQETQYF	TGTGCCAGCAGTTTCCCCAGGGCAGACCTCCAAGAGACCCAGTACTTC
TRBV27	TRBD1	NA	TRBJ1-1	CASSFLAGGTEAFF	TGTGCCAGCAGTTTCTTGGCAGGGGGCACTGAAGCTTTCTTT
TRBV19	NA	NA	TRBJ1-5	CASSVRDTNQPQHF	TGTGCCAGTAGTGTCCGGGACACCAATCAGCCCCAGCATTTT
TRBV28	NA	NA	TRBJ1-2	CASSLSAGIGYGYTF	TGTGCCAGCAGTTTATCGGCAGGGATCGGCTATGGCTACACCTTC
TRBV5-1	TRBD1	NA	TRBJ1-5	CASSLGAGGQPQHF	TGCGCCAGCAGCTTGGGGGCAGGGGGACAGCCCCAGCATTTT
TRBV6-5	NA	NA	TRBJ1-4	CASSQLTDTNEKLFF	TGTGCCAGCAGTCAGCTGACAGACACTAATGAAAAACTGTTTTTT
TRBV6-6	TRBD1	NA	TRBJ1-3	CASSFGTASGNTIYF	TGTGCCAGCAGTTTCGGGACAGCCTCTGGAAACACCATATATTTT
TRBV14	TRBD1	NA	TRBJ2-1	CASSREIGQGYNEQFF	TGTGCCAGCAGCCGAGAGATCGGACAGGGCTACAATGAGCAGTTCTTC
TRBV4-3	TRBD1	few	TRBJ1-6	CASSRILQGGNSPLHF	TGCGCCAGCAGCCGCATCCTTCAGGGGGGCAATTCACCCCTCCACTTT
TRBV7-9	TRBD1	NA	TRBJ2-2	CASSSTGTGNTGELFF	TGTGCCAGCAGCTCCACCGGGACAGGGAACACCGGGGAGCTGTTTTTT
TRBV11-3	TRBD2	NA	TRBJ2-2	CASSFGLAGGTGELFF	TGTGCCAGCAGTTTTGGACTAGCGGGGGGCACCGGGGAGCTGTTTTTT
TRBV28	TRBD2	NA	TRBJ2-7	CASSLGALAGSHYEQYF	TGTGCCAGCAGTTTGGGTGCGCTAGCGGGAAGTCACTACGAGCAGTACTTC
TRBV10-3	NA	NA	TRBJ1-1	CAISDPGNSTEAFF	TGTGCCATCAGTGATCCGGGGAACAGCACTGAAGCTTTCTTT
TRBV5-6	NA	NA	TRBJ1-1	CASYGRKETEAFF	TGTGCCAGCTACGGGAGAAAGGAGACTGAAGCTTTCTTT
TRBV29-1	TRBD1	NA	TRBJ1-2	CSGKQGGGYTF	TGCAGCGGTAAACAGGGGGGTGGCTACACCTTC
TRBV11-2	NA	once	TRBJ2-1	CASSFNRGGEQFF	TGTGCCAGCAGCTTCAATCGAGGGGGTGAGCAGTTCTTC
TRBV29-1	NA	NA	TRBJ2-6	CSAYKSGANVLTF	TGCAGCGCTTATAAATCTGGGGCCAACGTCCTGACTTTC
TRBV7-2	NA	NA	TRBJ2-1	CASSLQGGVAYNEQFF	TGTGCCAGCAGCTTACAGGGCGGGGTAGCCTACAATGAGCAGTTCTTC
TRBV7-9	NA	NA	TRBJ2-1	CASSFSRVDEQFF	TGTGCCAGCAGCTTCAGCAGGGTGGATGAGCAGTTCTTC
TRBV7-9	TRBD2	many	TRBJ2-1	CASSGPGTSINEQFF	TGTGCCAGCAGCGGCCCCGGGACTAGTATCAATGAGCAGTTCTTC
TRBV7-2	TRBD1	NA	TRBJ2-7	CASSSGQGSYEQYF	TGTGCCAGCAGCTCGGGACAGGGCTCCTACGAGCAGTACTTC
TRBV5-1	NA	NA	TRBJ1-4	CASSSGQSNEKLFF	TGCGCCAGCAGTTCGGGACAAAGTAATGAAAAACTGTTTTTT
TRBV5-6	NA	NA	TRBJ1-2	CASSLDRQQGYTF	TGTGCCAGCAGCTTGGACAGGCAGCAGGGCTACACCTTC
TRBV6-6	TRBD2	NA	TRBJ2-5	CASSGRRAGGPETQYF	TGTGCCAGCAGTGGACGCAGGGCGGGAGGGCCAGAGACCCAGTACTTC
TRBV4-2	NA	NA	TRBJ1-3	CASSQDEAVTPSGNTIYF	TGTGCCAGCAGCCAAGATGAGGCAGTAACACCCTCTGGAAACACCATATATTTT